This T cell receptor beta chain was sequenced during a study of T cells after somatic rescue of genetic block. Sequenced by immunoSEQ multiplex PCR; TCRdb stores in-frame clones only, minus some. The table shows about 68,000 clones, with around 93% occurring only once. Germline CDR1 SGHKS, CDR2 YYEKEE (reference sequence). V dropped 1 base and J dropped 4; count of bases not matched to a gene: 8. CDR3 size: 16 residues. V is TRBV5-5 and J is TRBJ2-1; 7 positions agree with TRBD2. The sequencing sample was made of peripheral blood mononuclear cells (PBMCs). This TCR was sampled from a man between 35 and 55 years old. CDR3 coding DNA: TGTGCCAGCAGCTTGCGACTAGCCGACTTGTACAATGAGCAGTTCTTC. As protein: CASSLRLADLYNEQFF.